One and the same sample provided the 5 T cell receptor beta chains below, sequenced in a study of regulatory T cells in long-lasting Graves disease. Time point specified: newly diagnosed GD, antithyroid drugs for less than 3 months. After RNA was extracted from PBMCs, the TCR library was made from it. According to the study, TCR beta libraries were built with iRepertoire HTBI primers and CDR3-region Arm-PCR. In TCRdb, the multiplex PCR reads were re-called with MiXCR into one record per CDR3 protein. Of roughly 440,000 distinct CDR3 sequences listed, less than 20% were seen once; the top ten hold about 25%. These data also formed part of another study, on T cells in Graves' hyperthyroidism and ophthalmopathy.

The starting material was peripheral blood mononuclear cells (PBMCs), obtained at new diagnosis, from a patient treated with antithyroid drugs. These receptors came from a woman aged 18-35 years with Graves disease.

The table lists this clonotype with a few counts. The rearrangement joins TRBV3-1 to TRBJ2-1; no definite D call. With 1 base removed from V and 8 bases from J, the gap between germline ends came to 12 bases. Germline V lookup: CDR1 LGHDT, CDR2 YNNKEL (reference sequence). The CDR3 has 14 residues. The CDR3: CASSQADHLDEQFF. The CDR3 coding sequence is TGTGCCAGCAGCCAAGCGGACCATCTGGATGAGCAGTTCTTC.

This clonotype was observed a handful of times. A much more abundant neighbour one base away suggests this may be a read error. The chain carries TRBV11-2 and TRBJ2-1, with 14 bases lining up with TRBD2. The length of the CDR3 is 16 residues. CDR1 and CDR2 from the germline V gene are SGHAT and FQNNGV. V lost 5 bases to trimming and J lost 2 bases; unmatched junction nucleotides: 2. Written as DNA, the CDR3 is TGTGCCAGCAGCCGGACTAGCGGGAGGCCCTACAATGAGCAGTTCTTC. This gives the protein CASSRTSGRPYNEQFF.

In its sample, this clonotype was seen many times. At one boundary the junction diverges from the germline segment, which might be a read error. The rearrangement uses TRBV5-1 and TRBJ2-1; weak D call: TRBD1 (6 bases). Germline V gene data show CDR1 as SGHRS and CDR2 as YFSETQ. This CDR3 contains 13 residues. CDR3 protein: CASSLGASNEQFF. The DNA for the CDR3 is TGTGCCAGCAGTCTGGGGGCTAGCAATGAGCAGTTCTTC.

This clonotype was counted ten times or more. The rearrangement uses TRBV7-9 and TRBJ2-3; the D gene could be TRBD1 or TRBD2 (5 bases each). V was shortened by 3 bases and J by 6 bases, with 10 bases between the two germline ends. The germline V gene has CDR1 SEHNR and CDR2 FQNEAQ (reference sequence). This CDR3 is 13 amino acids long. The CDR3 loop is CASSFRGVDTQYF. CDR3 in DNA: TGTGCCAGCAGCTTCAGAGGGGTGGATACGCAGTATTTT.

The rearrangement uses TRBV5-1 and TRBJ1-1, with D possibly matching TRBD1 (5 bases). In germline, CDR1 is SGHRS, CDR2 YFSETQ. V was trimmed by 1 base and J by 3 bases, leaving 13 bases between them. This CDR3 has 15 residues. CDR3 amino acids: CASSLRYGGDTEAFF. DNA for the CDR3: TGCGCCAGCAGCTTGAGGTACGGGGGGGACACTGAAGCTTTCTTT.